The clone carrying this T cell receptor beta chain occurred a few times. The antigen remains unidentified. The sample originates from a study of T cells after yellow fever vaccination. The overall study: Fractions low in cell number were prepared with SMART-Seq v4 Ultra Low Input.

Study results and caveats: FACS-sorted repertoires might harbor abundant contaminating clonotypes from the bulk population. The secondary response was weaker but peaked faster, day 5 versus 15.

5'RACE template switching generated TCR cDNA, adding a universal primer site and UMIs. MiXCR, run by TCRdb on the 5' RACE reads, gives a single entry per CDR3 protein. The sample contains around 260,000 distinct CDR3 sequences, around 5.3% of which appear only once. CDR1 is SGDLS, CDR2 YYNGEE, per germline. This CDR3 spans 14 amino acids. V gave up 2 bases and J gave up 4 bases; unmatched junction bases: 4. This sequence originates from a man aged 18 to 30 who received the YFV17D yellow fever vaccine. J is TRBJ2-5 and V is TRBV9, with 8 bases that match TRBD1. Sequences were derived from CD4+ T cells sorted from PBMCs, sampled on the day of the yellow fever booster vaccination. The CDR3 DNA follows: TGTGCCAGCAGCGTCAGGGGGCGCGGAGAGACCCAGTACTTC. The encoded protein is CASSVRGRGETQYF.